Listed below are T cell receptor beta chains from one sample, sequenced in a study of post-analysis software for immune sequencing data. TCRdb ran MiXCR on the PCR reads and lists one entry per CDR3 protein. The table records roughly 870,000 distinct CDR3 sequences, approximately 50% of them present only once. Sample: blood. The receptors were gathered from a girl aged 10 to 17 with multiple sclerosis. CDR3s include the opening cysteine and the closing phenylalanine or tryptophan. D genes are given only for firm matches. For some rows the clone size is stated as once, few or many, or as a class when expanded; others skip it.

J gene | clone size | D gene | V gene | CDR3 DNA | CDR3 protein
TRBJ2-5 | . | TRBD1 | TRBV12-3/TRBV12-4 | TGTGCCAGCAGTTCATCGTCAGGGGGCGGTGAGGAGACCCAGTACTTC | CASSSSSGGGEETQYF
TRBJ2-3 | . | TRBD2 | TRBV4-2 | TGTGCCAGCAGCCAAGAAGGGGTGGCGACTAGCGGTAGCACAGATACGCAGTATTTT | CASSQEGVATSGSTDTQYF
TRBJ2-1 | few | . | TRBV7-3 | TGTGCCAGCAGCCCCTCCCCCGGGACCGGTGAGCAGTTCTTC | CASSPSPGTGEQFF
TRBJ2-4 | . | . | TRBV4-1 | TGCGCCAGCAGCCTAGGCAGGGACAAAAACATTCAGTACTTC | CASSLGRDKNIQYF
TRBJ1-2 | . | TRBD1 | TRBV5-1 | TGCGCCAGCGGTGGAGGACAGGGGGGTTTTCTCGGCGCCTATGGCTACACCTTC | CASGGGQGGFLGAYGYTF
TRBJ2-1 | . | TRBD2 | TRBV25-1 | TGTGCCAGCAGTGAAACTAGCGGGAGGAGTAGCTCCTACAATGAGCAGTTCTTC | CASSETSGRSSSYNEQFF
TRBJ1-2 | . | . | TRBV7-9 | TGTGCCAGCAGCGCGTCAGAACGGGAGGGCTACACCTTC | CASSASEREGYTF
TRBJ2-7 | . | . | TRBV6-5 | TGTGCCAGCAGTTACTCGATTTTACAGAACTACGAGCAGTACTTC | CASSYSILQNYEQYF
TRBJ2-1 | . | . | TRBV12-3/TRBV12-4 | TGTGCCAGCAGTAAGGCAGGGTCCCACAATGAGCAGTTCTTC | CASSKAGSHNEQFF
TRBJ2-1 | . | . | TRBV5-1 | TGCGCCAGCAGCTCAGATGTTTCGACAGGCCGACTAGCTTCCTACAATGAGCAGTTCTTC | CASSSDVSTGRLASYNEQFF
TRBJ2-5 | . | . | TRBV20-1 | TGCAGTGCTAGAGAAGTTAACTTCCAAGAGACCCAGTACTTC | CSAREVNFQETQYF
TRBJ2-3 | few | . | TRBV6-6 | TGTGCCAGCAGTCCCAACACCCCTAGCACAGATACGCAGTATTTT | CASSPNTPSTDTQYF
TRBJ2-3 | once | . | TRBV6-5 | TGTGCCAGCAGAACACAGAATACGCAGTATTTT | CASRTQNTQYF
TRBJ2-7 | . | . | TRBV6-5 | TGTGCCAGCAGTAAGGGAACCGGGGCCCCCTACGAGCAGTACTTC | CASSKGTGAPYEQYF
TRBJ1-2 | . | TRBD1 | TRBV5-1 | TGCGCCAGCAGCGGGAAGACAGGGAAGGATGGCTACACCTTC | CASSGKTGKDGYTF
TRBJ1-3 | . | . | TRBV4-1 | TGCGCCAGCAGCCAAGCCGGCGTGGGCTCTGGAAACACCATATATTTT | CASSQAGVGSGNTIYF
TRBJ2-1 | . | . | TRBV4-1 | TGCGCCAGCAGCCAAGAAACCCTAGCCGGCTTGAATGAGCAGTTCTTC | CASSQETLAGLNEQFF
TRBJ2-7 | . | TRBD2 | TRBV5-1 | TGCGCCAGCAGCTTGGAGGCTAGCGGGGCTGGGGAGCAGTACTTC | CASSLEASGAGEQYF
TRBJ2-7 | . | . | TRBV5-1 | TGCGCCAGCATGAGGGGGTGGCAGAACTACGAGCAGTACTTC | CASMRGWQNYEQYF
TRBJ2-7 | . | . | TRBV27 | TGTGCCAGCAGTTCCCAAATAGTGGACAGAACCTGCGAGCAGTACTTC | CASSSQIVDRTCEQYF
TRBJ2-7 | . | TRBD1 | TRBV5-5 | TGTGCCAGCAGCCGCCTGAGGGACAGCGTCTACGAGCAGTACTTC | CASSRLRDSVYEQYF
TRBJ2-7 | once | . | TRBV5-1 | TGCGCCAGCAGCTTGATGGGGGCAAATGAGCAGTACTTC | CASSLMGANEQYF
TRBJ2-6 | . | . | TRBV6-5 | TGTGCCAGCAGTTATTCTGCCGGGGGCGCTGGGGCCAACGTCCTGACTTTC | CASSYSAGGAGANVLTF
TRBJ2-3 | few | TRBD2 | TRBV20-1 | TGCAGTGCTCCCACAAGCGGGAGGGCCCGAGATACGCAGTATTTT | CSAPTSGRARDTQYF
TRBJ2-5 | few | TRBD2 | TRBV29-1 | TGCAGCATTTACCTAGCGGGGTTTAATCAAGAGACCCAGTACTTC | CSIYLAGFNQETQYF
TRBJ2-3 | few | . | TRBV12-3/TRBV12-4 | TGTGCCAGCAGTTTTGGGCTAGCGCCCGATACGCAGTATTTT | CASSFGLAPDTQYF
TRBJ2-1 | few | TRBD2 | TRBV20-1 | TGCAGTGCTCTTAGCGGGGCCAACTACAATGAGCAGTTCTTC | CSALSGANYNEQFF
TRBJ2-7 | . | . | TRBV29-1 | TGCAGCGTTGGAGGGATGGGAGAGCAGTACTTC | CSVGGMGEQYF
TRBJ2-3 | . | . | TRBV9 | TGTGCCAGCAGCGCCGGGACTAGCACAGATACGCAGTATTTT | CASSAGTSTDTQYF
TRBJ2-7 | . | . | TRBV12-3/TRBV12-4 | TGTGCCAGCAGTTTAGAGGGGGCGATAGGGGGGCCCTACGAGCAGTACTTC | CASSLEGAIGGPYEQYF
TRBJ2-4 | . | . | TRBV15 | TGTGCCACCAGCTCCCGCGACCGGGACCCCACGGACATTCAGTACTTC | CATSSRDRDPTDIQYF
TRBJ2-3 | once | TRBD2 | TRBV7-9 | TGTGCCAGCAGCGATGCGGGGGGGTCAGATACGCAGTATTTT | CASSDAGGSDTQYF